The clone carrying this T cell receptor beta chain appeared a single time. Antigen specificity is unknown. These data belong to a study of T cell responses to AZD1222 COVID-19 vaccine. Points from the study as a whole: Mostly white British, mostly female donors; authors suggested clonal diversity may be underestimated. Targeting of unmutated variant regions was reportedly seen in nearly half of spike-specific TCRs. Baseline seropositivity characterized only a handful of AZD1222 recipients. Spike-spanning, vaccine-associated CD4 TCRs were dominant at 160-218 and 743-854.

This CDR3 is built from 15 residues. The germline V gene has CDR1 SGHNT and CDR2 YENEEA. J gave up 4 bases and V 5 bases, and 7 bases lay outside the gene matches. TCRdb's copy holds only in-frame clones and misses some; the assay was immunoSEQ multiplex PCR. The sample holds 95,000 to 130,000 clones, 70% to 90% seen once. The input for sequencing was peripheral blood, taken on day 0 of MenACWY control vaccination. The receptor's source is an adult in good health. This chain joins TRBV11-3 and TRBJ1-5, with TRBD1 matching over 8 bases. The chain's CDR3 is CASSVRTGPNQPQHF. CDR3 in DNA: TGTGCCAGCAGCGTCCGGACAGGGCCGAATCAGCCCCAGCATTTT.